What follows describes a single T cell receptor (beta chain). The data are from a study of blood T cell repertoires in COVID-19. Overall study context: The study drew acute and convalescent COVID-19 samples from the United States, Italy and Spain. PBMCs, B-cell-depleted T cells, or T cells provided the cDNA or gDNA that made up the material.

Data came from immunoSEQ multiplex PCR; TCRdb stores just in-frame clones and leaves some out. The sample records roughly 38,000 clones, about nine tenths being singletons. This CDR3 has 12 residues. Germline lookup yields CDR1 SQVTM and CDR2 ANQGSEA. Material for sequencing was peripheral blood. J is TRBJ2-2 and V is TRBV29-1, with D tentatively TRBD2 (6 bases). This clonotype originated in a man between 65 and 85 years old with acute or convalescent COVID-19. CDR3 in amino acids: CSSGGETGELFF. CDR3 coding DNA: TGCTCCTCCGGGGGTGAGACCGGGGAGCTGTTTTTT.